A single count supports the clone carrying this TCR beta chain. Antigen unknown. This specimen comes from a study of CD8 T cells in Susac syndrome. With random hexamers, reverse transcription was performed on about 0.45 to 1 ug of RNA. TCRdb analysed the immunoSEQ multiplex PCR reads with MiXCR anew, one entry per CDR3 protein. The table lists 300,000 to 350,000 distinct CDR3 sequences, 92% of them singletons, with around 0.07% in the top ten. The study's findings and limits: As the study acknowledged, the number of individuals who were part of its TCR sequencing and HLA analysis was relatively small.

The CDR3 loop spans 16 amino acids. The V and J ends lost 5 bases and 4 bases, in that order; junction bases with no gene match: 9. CDR1 is SGHTA, CDR2 FQGNSA, per germline. The sample taken for sequencing was CD4+ T cells from PBMCs. The receptor's source is a human donor with multiple sclerosis. The rearrangement uses TRBV7-2 and TRBJ1-1, with 11 nucleotides matching TRBD1. CDR3 amino acids: CASSRIGTGGVTEAFF. In nucleotides, the CDR3 is TGTGCCAGCAGCCGCATAGGGACAGGGGGAGTCACTGAAGCTTTCTTT.